The T cell receptor (beta chain) under discussion was sequenced for a study of control samples from healthy donors and cancer patients. This table comes from immunoSEQ multiplex PCR, and its TCRdb copy is limited to in-frame clones, with some not included. The sample has 46,000 or so clones, over 90% seen once. Germline V CDR1 and CDR2: DFQATT, SNEGSKA (reference sequence). The germline V and J ends were trimmed by 3 bases and 10 bases, with 21 bases remaining between them. The CDR3 has 14 amino acids. Sequences were obtained from PBMCs. V usage is TRBV20-1 and J usage is TRBJ1-1, with D perhaps matching TRBD1 (5 bases). This receptor was obtained from a woman in her forties or fifties with head and neck cancer. The CDR3 is CSASSPGTYGGAFF. The CDR3 DNA sequence: TGCAGTGCTAGTTCACCGGGGACCTACGGTGGAGCTTTCTTT.